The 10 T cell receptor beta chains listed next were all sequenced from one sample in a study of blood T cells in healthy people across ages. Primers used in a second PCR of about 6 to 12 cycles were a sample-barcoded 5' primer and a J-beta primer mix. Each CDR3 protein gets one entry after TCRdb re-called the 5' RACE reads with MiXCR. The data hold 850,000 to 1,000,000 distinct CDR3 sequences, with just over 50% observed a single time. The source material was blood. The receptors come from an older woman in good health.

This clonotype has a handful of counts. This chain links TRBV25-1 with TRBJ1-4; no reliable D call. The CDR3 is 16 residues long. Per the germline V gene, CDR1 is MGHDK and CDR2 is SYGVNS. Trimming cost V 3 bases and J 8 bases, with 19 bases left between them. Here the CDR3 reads CASSDQEDRTGEKLFF. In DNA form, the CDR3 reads TGTGCCAGCAGTGACCAGGAGGACCGAACGGGCGAAAAACTGTTTTTT.

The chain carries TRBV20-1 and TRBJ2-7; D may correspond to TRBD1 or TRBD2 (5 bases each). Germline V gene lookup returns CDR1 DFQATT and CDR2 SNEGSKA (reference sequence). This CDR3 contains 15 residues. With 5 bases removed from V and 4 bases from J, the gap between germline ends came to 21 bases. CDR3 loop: CSAPPGTSGLYEQYF. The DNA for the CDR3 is TGCAGTGCTCCCCCTGGAACTTCGGGGCTTTACGAGCAGTACTTC.

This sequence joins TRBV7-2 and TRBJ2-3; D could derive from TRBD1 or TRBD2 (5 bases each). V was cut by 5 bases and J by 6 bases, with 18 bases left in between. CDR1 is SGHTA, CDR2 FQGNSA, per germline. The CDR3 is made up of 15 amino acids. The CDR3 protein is CASSLTGRRFDTQYF. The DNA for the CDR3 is TGTGCCAGCAGCCTGACGGGACGGAGGTTTGATACGCAGTATTTT.

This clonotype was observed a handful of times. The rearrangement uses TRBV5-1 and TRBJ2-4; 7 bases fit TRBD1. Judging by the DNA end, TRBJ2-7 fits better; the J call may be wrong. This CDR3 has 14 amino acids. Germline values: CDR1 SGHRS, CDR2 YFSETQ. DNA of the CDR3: TGCGCCAGCGCAGCCGGGACAGACCTTTACGAGCAGTACTTC. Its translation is CASAAGTDLYEQYF.

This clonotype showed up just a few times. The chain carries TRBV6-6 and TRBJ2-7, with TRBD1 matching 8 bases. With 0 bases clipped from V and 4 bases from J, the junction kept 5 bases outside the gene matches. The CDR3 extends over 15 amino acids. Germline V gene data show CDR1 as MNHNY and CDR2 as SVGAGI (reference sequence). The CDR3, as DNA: TGTGCCAGCAGTTACTCGCACAGGGGGGTATACGAGCAGTACTTC. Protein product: CASSYSHRGVYEQYF.

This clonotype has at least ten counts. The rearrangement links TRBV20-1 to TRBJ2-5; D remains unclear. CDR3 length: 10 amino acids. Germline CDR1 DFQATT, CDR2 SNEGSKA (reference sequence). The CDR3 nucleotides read TGCAGCGCCTTAAGGGAGACCCAGTACTTC. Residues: CSALRETQYF.

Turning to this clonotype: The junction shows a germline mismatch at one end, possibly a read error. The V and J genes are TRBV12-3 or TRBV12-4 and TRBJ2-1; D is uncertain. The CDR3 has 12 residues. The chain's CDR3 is CAGSPAYNEQFF. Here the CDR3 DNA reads TGTGCCGGCAGTCCAGCCTACAATGAGCAGTTCTTC.

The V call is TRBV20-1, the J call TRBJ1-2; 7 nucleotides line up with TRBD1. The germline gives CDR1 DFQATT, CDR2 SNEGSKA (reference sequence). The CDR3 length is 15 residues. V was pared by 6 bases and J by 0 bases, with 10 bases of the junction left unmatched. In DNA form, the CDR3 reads TGCAGTGCCCCGACAGGGCCCCCTGCTAACTATGGCTACACCTTC. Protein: CSAPTGPPANYGYTF.

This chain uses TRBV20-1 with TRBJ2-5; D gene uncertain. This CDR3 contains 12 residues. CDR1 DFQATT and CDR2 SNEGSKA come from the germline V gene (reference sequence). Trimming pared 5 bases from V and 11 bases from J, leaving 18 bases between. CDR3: CSAVDRNNEQYF. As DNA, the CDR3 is TGCAGTGCTGTAGACCGAAACAATGAGCAGTACTTC.

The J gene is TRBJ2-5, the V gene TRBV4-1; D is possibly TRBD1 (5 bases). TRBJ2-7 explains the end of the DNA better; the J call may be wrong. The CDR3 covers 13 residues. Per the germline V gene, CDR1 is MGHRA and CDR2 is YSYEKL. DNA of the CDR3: TGCGCCAGCAGCTTCGACAGAAGGTACGAGCAGTACTTC. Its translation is CASSFDRRYEQYF.